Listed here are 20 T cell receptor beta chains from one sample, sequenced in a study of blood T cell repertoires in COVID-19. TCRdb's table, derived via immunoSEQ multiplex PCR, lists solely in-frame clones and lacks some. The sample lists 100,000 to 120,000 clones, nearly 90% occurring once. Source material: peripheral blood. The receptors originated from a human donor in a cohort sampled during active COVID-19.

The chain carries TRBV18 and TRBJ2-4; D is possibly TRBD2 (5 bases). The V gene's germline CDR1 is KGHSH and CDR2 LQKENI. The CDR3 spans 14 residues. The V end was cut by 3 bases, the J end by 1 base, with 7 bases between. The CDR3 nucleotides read TGTGCCAGCTCACCGGGAGCTGCCAAAAACATTCAGTACTTC. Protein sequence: CASSPGAAKNIQYF.

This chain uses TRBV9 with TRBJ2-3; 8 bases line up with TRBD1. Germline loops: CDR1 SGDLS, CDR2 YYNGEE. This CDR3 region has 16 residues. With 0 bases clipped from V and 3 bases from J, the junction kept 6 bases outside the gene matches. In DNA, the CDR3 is TGTGCCAGCAGCGTAGGGACAGGGTTAGCGACAGATACGCAGTATTTT. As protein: CASSVGTGLATDTQYF.

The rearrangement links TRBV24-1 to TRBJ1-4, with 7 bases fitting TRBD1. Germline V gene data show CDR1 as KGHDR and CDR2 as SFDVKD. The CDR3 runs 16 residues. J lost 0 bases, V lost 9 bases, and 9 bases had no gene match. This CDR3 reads CATERWDSATNEKLFF. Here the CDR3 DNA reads TGTGCCACCGAACGGTGGGACAGTGCAACTAATGAAAAACTGTTTTTT.

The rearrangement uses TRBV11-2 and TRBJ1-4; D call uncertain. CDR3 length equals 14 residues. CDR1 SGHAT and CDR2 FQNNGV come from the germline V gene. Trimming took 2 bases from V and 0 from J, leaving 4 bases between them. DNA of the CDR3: TGTGCCAGCAGCTTAAGCCCAACTAATGAAAAACTGTTTTTT. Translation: CASSLSPTNEKLFF.

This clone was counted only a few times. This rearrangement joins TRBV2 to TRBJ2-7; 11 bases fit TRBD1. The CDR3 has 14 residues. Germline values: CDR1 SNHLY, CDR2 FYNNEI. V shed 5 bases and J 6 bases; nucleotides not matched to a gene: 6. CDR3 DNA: TGTGCCAGCAGTCGGACAGGGGGCGGGTTCGAGCAGTACTTC. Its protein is CASSRTGGGFEQYF.

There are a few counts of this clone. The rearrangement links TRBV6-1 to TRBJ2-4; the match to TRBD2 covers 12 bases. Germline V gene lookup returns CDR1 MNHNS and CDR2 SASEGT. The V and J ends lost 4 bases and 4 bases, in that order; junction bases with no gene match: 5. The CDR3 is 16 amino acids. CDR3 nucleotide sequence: TGTGCCAGCAGTGCCCTACTAGCGGGGGGTAAAAACATTCAGTACTTC. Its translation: CASSALLAGGKNIQYF.

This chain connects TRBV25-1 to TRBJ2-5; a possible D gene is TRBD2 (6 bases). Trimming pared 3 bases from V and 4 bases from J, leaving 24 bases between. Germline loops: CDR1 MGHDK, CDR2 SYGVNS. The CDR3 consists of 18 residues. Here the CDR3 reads CASSELGSGGGPGETQYF. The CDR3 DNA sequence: TGTGCCAGCAGTGAGTTGGGGTCGGGCGGAGGGCCGGGAGAGACCCAGTACTTC.

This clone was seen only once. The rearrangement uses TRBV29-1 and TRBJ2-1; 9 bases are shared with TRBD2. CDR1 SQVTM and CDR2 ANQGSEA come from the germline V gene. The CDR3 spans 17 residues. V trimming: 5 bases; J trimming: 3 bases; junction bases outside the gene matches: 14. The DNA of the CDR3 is TGCAGCGTTTTCGGCGGGAGGGCCGAAATAAACTACAATGAGCAGTTCTTC. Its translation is CSVFGGRAEINYNEQFF.

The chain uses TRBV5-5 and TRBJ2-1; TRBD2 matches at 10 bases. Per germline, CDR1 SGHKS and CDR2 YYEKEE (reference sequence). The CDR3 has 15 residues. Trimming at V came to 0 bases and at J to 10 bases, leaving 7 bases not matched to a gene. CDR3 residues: CASSLELAGWGEQFF. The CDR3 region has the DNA TGTGCCAGCAGCTTGGAACTAGCGGGGTGGGGCGAGCAGTTCTTC. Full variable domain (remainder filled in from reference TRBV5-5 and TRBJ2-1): DAGVTQSPTHLIKTRGQQVTLRCSPISGHKSVSWYQQVLGQGPQFIFQYYEKEERGRGNFPDRFSARQFPNYSSELNVNALLLGDSALYLCASSLELAGWGEQFFGPGTRLTVL.

The CDR3 nucleotides are TGTGCCAGCAGTGAAGCCAGGACAACACCGGCAGATACGCAGTATTTT. Translation: CASSEARTTPADTQYF. V gene TRBV6-1 combines with J gene TRBJ2-3; the D gene is possibly TRBD1 (5 bases). The V gene lost 0 bases and the J gene lost 4 bases, with 14 bases spanning the gap. Germline CDR1 reads MNHNS; CDR2 reads SASEGT. The CDR3 runs to 16 residues.

In nucleotides, the CDR3 is TGTGCCAGCAGCGGGACAGTGAGCTCTGGAAACACCATATATTTT. Translated, it gives CASSGTVSSGNTIYF. V usage is TRBV9 and J usage is TRBJ1-3, with a tentative D call TRBD1 (6 bases). This CDR3 is built from 15 residues. The V gene's germline CDR1 is SGDLS and CDR2 YYNGEE. Trimming shortened V by 3 bases and J by 0 bases, and 10 bases separated the two germline ends.

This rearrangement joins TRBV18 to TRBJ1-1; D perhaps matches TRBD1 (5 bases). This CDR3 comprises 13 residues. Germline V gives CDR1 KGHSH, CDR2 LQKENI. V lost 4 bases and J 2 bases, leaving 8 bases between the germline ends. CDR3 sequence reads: CASSLDTNTEAFF. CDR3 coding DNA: TGTGCCAGCTCACTGGACACAAACACTGAAGCTTTCTTT.

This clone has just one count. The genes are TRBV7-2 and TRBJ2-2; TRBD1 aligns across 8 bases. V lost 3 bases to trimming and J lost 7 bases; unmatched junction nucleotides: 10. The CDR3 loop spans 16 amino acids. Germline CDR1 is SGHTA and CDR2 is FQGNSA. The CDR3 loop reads CASSLGTGGGGGELFF. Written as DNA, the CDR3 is TGTGCCAGCAGCTTGGGTACAGGGGGTGGTGGCGGGGAGCTGTTTTTT.

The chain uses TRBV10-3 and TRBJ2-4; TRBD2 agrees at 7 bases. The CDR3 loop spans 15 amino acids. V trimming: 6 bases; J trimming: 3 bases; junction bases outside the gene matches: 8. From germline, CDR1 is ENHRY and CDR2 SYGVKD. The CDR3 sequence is CAISDTGGNKNIQYF. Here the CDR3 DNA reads TGTGCCATCAGCGACACGGGAGGTAACAAAAACATTCAGTACTTC.

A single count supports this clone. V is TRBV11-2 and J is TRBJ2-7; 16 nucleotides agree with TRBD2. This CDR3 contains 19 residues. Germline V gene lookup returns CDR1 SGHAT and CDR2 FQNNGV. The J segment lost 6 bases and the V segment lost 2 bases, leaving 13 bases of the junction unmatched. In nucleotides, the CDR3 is TGTGCCAGCAGCTTACTAAGGGACCTGGGACTAGCGGGAGGGTTCGAGCAGTACTTC. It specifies CASSLLRDLGLAGGFEQYF.

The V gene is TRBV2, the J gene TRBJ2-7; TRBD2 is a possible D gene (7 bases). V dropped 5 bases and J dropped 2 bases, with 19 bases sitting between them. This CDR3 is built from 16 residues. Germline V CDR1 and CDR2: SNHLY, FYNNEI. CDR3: CASSLYAGDTTYEQYF. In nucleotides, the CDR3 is TGTGCCAGCAGTTTATACGCGGGGGACACTACCTACGAGCAGTACTTC.

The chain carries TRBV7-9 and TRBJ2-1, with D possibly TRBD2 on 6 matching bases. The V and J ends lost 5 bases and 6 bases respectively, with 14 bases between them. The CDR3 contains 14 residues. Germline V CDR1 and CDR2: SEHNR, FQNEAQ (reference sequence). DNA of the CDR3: TGTGCCAGCAGCCGGGACTTTAAGGGCAATGAGCAGTTCTTC. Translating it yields CASSRDFKGNEQFF.

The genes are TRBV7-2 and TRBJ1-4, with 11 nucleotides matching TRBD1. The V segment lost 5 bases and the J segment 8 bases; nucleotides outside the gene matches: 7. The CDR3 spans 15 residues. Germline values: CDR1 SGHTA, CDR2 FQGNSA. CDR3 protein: CASSRTGTGGEKLFF. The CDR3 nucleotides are TGTGCCAGCAGCAGAACCGGGACAGGGGGGGAAAAACTGTTTTTT. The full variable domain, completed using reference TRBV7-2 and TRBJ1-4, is GAGVSQSPSNKVTEKGKDVELRCDPISGHTALYWYRQSLGQGLEFLIYFQGNSAPDKSGLPSDRFSAERTGGSVSTLTIQRTQQEDSAVYLCASSRTGTGGEKLFFGSGTQLSVL.

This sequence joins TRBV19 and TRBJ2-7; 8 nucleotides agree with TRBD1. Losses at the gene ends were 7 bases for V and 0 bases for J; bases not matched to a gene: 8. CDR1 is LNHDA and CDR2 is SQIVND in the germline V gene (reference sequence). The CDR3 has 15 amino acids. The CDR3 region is CASMAGGSSSYEQYF. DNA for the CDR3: TGTGCCAGTATGGCAGGGGGCTCCTCCTCCTACGAGCAGTACTTC.

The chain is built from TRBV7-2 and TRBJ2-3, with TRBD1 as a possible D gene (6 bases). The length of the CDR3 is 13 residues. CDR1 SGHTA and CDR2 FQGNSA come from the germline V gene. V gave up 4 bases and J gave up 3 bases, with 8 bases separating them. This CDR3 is CASSYTGTDTQYF. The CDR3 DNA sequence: TGTGCCAGCAGCTACACAGGGACAGATACGCAGTATTTT. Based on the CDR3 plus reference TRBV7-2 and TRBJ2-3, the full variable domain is GAGVSQSPSNKVTEKGKDVELRCDPISGHTALYWYRQSLGQGLEFLIYFQGNSAPDKSGLPSDRFSAERTGGSVSTLTIQRTQQEDSAVYLCASSYTGTDTQYFGPGTRLTVL.